Shown below are 3 T cell receptor beta chains from a single sample sequenced in a study of memory CD4+ T cells and cytomegalovirus serostatus. Single viable CD3+CD4+CD8-CD45RO+ cells were sorted as the memory CD4+ T cells. Assay: immunoSEQ multiplex PCR; the TCRdb copy retains only in-frame clones and omits some. The sample has about 38,000 clones, 79% seen once. The sample taken for sequencing was memory CD4+ T cells from blood. These TCRs come from an adult in good health and CMV-seropositive.

V gene TRBV4-1 combines with J gene TRBJ1-2; 8 bases match TRBD1. V lost 3 bases, J lost 9 bases, and 12 bases stayed unmatched. There are 15 residues in the CDR3. From germline, CDR1 is MGHRA and CDR2 YSYEKL. DNA for the CDR3: TGCGCCAGCAGCCACGGCAGGGGGCCGGGGGGCAGCTACACCTTC. Translated, it gives CASSHGRGPGGSYTF.

The rearrangement joins TRBV7-9 to TRBJ2-1, with a tentative D call TRBD1 (5 bases). Between the trimmed V and J ends, which lost 3 bases and 2 bases, there was a span of 11 bases. CDR1 SEHNR and CDR2 FQNEAQ come from the germline V gene (reference sequence). The CDR3 covers 15 residues. CDR3 sequence: CASSFEAGPYNEQFF. DNA for the CDR3: TGTGCCAGCAGCTTTGAGGCAGGGCCCTACAATGAGCAGTTCTTC.

The chain couples TRBV29-1 to TRBJ2-2; 7 bases are a match to TRBD1. The CDR3 has 12 amino acids. Germline CDR1 and CDR2: SQVTM and ANQGSEA. J lost 5 bases, V lost 5 bases, and 2 bases had no gene match. The CDR3 DNA sequence: TGCAGCGTTAACAGGGGAACCGGGGAGCTGTTTTTT. This codes for CSVNRGTGELFF.